The source of this T cell receptor (beta chain) is a study of molecular identifiers for immune sequencing clone quantification. Overall study findings and caveats: It was shown that clones above 20 RNA copies held over 97% of effector molecules, but under 1% in naive cells. Shared barcodes on identical TCR molecules could underestimate the sizes of highly expanded clones.

The V and J ends lost 1 base and 3 bases respectively, with 13 bases between them. Germline V gene lookup returns CDR1 MGHRA and CDR2 YSYEKL. This CDR3 has 16 residues. Worth noting for this clonotype: The target antigen is unknown.

In the sort, naive CD8 T cells were defined as CD8+CD4-CCR7+CD45RA+. TCRdb called the PCR reads again in MiXCR, with one record for every CDR3 protein. This sample has around 7,800 distinct CDR3 sequences; approximately 35% occur once, and the top ten carry about 7%. This chain connects TRBV4-1 to TRBJ1-5; D gene ambiguous. This clonotype was sampled from a human donor in good health. Some libraries in this study had Jurkat cell RNA spiked in. The sequencing sample was made of naive CD8+ T cells from blood, with Jurkat cell RNA spiked in. Subset of the sample: FACS-sorted CD8+CD4-CCR7+CD45RA+ naive T cells. This chain's CDR3 is CASSQAPRQINQPQHF. For the CDR3, the DNA is TGCGCCAGCAGCCAAGCCCCGCGGCAGATCAATCAGCCCCAGCATTTT.